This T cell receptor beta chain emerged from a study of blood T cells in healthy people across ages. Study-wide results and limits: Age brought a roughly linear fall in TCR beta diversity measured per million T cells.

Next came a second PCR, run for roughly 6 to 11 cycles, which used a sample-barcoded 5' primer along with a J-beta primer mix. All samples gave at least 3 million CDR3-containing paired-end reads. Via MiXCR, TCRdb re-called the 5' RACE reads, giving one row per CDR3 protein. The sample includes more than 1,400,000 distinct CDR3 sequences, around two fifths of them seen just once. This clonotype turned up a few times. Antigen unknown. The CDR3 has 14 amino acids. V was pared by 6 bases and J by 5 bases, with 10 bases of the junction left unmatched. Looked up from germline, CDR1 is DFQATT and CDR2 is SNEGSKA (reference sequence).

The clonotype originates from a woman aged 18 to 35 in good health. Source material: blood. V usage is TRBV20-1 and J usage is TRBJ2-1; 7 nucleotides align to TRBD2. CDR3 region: CSARPVGGDNEQFF. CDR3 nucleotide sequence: TGCAGTGCCCGTCCCGTGGGGGGGGACAATGAGCAGTTCTTC.